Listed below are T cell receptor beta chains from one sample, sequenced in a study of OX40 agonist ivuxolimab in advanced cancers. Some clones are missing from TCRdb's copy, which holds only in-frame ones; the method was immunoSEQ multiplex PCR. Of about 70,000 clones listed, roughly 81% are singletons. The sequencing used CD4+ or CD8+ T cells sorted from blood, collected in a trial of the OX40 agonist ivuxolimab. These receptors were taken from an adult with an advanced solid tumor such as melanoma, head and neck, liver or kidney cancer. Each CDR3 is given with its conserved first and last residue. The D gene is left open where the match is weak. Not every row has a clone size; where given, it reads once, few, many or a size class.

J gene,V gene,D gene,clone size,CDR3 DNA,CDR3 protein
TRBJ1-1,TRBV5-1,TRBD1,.,TGCGCCAGCAGCCAGGACAGGGGGCTTGAGGGAGCTTTCTTT,CASSQDRGLEGAFF
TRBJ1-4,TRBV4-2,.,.,TGTGCCAGCAGCCAAGGGGGACGAGAAAAACTGTTTTTT,CASSQGGREKLFF
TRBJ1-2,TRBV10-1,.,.,TGCGCCAGCAGTCAAGGGTTGGAAGATGGCTACACCTTC,CASSQGLEDGYTF
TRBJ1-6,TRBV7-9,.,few,TGTGCCAGCAGCTTAGAAGACAGCAGATACTCACCCCTCCACTTT,CASSLEDSRYSPLHF
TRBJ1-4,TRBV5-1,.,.,TGCGCCAGCAGCTTGAACAGCGCAACTAATGAAAAACTGTTTTTT,CASSLNSATNEKLFF
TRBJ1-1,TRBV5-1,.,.,TGCGCCAGCAGCAAACGGACGGAGAACACTGAAGCTTTCTTT,CASSKRTENTEAFF
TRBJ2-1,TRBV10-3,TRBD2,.,TGTGCCATCAGTGAGTCGATGGCTAGCGGGGGCTATGAGCAGTTCTTC,CAISESMASGGYEQFF
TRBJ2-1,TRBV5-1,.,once,TGCGCCAGCAGCTTGGGTGTGACAAAGGACAATGAGCAGTTCTTC,CASSLGVTKDNEQFF
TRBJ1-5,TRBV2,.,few,TGTGCCAGCAGTGCCTACCAGTCACAGCCCCAGCATTTT,CASSAYQSQPQHF
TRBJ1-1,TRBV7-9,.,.,TGTGCCAGCGGATACGGAGGCACTGAAGCTTTCTTT,CASGYGGTEAFF
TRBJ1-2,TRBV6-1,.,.,TGTGCCAGCACCCGGCTGGGATACTCCATCTATGGCTACACCTTC,CASTRLGYSIYGYTF
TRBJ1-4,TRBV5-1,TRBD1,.,TGCGCCAGCAGCTCGTCCCGGGACAGGGCAACAACTAATGAAAAACTGTTTTTT,CASSSSRDRATTNEKLFF
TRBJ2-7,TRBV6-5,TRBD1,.,TGTGCCAGCAGTTACTCGCGACAGGGGGCCTACGAGCAGTACTTC,CASSYSRQGAYEQYF
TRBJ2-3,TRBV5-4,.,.,TGTGCCAGCAGCCAAGATCACGGGGCTACCTTGGGAGATACGCAGTATTTT,CASSQDHGATLGDTQYF
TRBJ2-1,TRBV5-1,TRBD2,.,TGCGCCAGCAGCATTAGCGGGGGGTACAATGAGCAGTTCTTC,CASSISGGYNEQFF
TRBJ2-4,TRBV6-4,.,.,TGTGCCAGCAGTGACGAAGCTGGGGAAGGAAACATTCAGTACTTC,CASSDEAGEGNIQYF
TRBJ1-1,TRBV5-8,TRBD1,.,TGTGCCAGCCGCAGGACAGGGGAAGGGTACACTGAAGCTTTCTTT,CASRRTGEGYTEAFF
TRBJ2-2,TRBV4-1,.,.,TGCGCCAGCAGCCAAGATAGGGGGGGAAGGAGCACCGGGGAGCTGTTTTTT,CASSQDRGGRSTGELFF
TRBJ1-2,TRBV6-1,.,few,TGTGCCAGCAGTGATGTTGTTGGTTTGGGACCCCTGAACTATGGCTACACCTTC,CASSDVVGLGPLNYGYTF
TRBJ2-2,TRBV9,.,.,TGTGCCAGCAGCCCACGGGATCACGGGGAGCTGTTTTTT,CASSPRDHGELFF
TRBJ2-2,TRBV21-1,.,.,TGTGCCAGCAGCAAAGTTTCCTCTGGGGGTGTGACTAGCGGGAGCACCGGGGAGCTGTTTTTT,CASSKVSSGGVTSGSTGELFF
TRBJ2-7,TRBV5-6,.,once,TGTGCCAGCAGCTTGACCCAACCCGGCGGGTACGAGCAGTACTTC,CASSLTQPGGYEQYF
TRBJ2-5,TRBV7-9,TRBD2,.,TGTGCCAGCAGCTTAGCGCTTGGCGGGGGAGGGGAGACCCAGTACTTC,CASSLALGGGGETQYF
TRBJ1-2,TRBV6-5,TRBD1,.,TGTGCCAGCAGTTACGGGACAGGCGGGCCTGGCTACACCTTC,CASSYGTGGPGYTF
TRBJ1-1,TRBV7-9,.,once,TGTGCCAGCAGCCAATCCTTCGCGGCTGCCTACATGAACACTGAAGCTTTCTTT,CASSQSFAAAYMNTEAFF
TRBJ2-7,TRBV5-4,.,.,TGTGCCAGCAGCTTACCGGGACAATCCTACGAGCAGTACTTC,CASSLPGQSYEQYF
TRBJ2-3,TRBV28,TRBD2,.,TGTGCCAGCACTACTCCAGGGCTAGCGGGAGTCGGGACAGATACGCAGTATTTT,CASTTPGLAGVGTDTQYF
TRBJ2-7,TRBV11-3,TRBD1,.,TGTGCCAGCAGCGACCCCGGGACAGGGGGCTACGAGCAGTACTTC,CASSDPGTGGYEQYF
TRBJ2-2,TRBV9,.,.,TGTGCCAGCAGCGTAGGGCAGCCGAACACCGGGGAGCTGTTTTTT,CASSVGQPNTGELFF
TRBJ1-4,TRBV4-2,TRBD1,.,TGTGCCAGCAGCTTCATTAGCAGGGGGCATGAAAAACTGTTTTTT,CASSFISRGHEKLFF
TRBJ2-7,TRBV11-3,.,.,TGTGCCAGCAGCTTAGATCCCGGCAGGGTCGGCGGGCTTAGGGCCTACGAGCAGTACTTC,CASSLDPGRVGGLRAYEQYF
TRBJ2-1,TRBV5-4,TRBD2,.,TGTGCCAGCAGTCTTAACGGACTAGCGGGAGGGGATGAGCAGTTCTTC,CASSLNGLAGGDEQFF
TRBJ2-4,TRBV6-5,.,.,TGTGCCAGCAGTGCCTCAGGGGCCCCCAAAAACATTCAGTACTTC,CASSASGAPKNIQYF
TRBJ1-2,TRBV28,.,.,TGTGCCAGCAGTTACCCGGGACAAGGACACTATGGCTACACCTTC,CASSYPGQGHYGYTF
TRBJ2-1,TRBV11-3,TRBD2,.,TGTGCCAGCAGCAAACGGACTAGCGGAAGTAATCACAATGAGCAGTTCTTC,CASSKRTSGSNHNEQFF
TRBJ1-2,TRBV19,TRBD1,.,TGTGCCAGCAGCTTAACGGGACAGGGGAGTGGGAACTATGGCTACACCTTC,CASSLTGQGSGNYGYTF
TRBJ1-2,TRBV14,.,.,TGTGCCAGCAGCCAAGTTTCCTCCGGCTACACCTTC,CASSQVSSGYTF
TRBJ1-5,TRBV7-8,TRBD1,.,TGTGCCAGCAGCTTGGGCAGGGACGGCTGGGACAGTCAGCCCCAGCATTTT,CASSLGRDGWDSQPQHF
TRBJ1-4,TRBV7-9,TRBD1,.,TGTGCCAGCAGCACCAACCCGGACAGGTTAAATGAAAAACTGTTTTTT,CASSTNPDRLNEKLFF
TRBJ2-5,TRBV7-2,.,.,TGTGCCAGCAGCCGAGGTAGGGAAGAGACCCAGTACTTC,CASSRGREETQYF
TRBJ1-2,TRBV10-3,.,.,TGTGCCATCACCACTCCTCCGAGCTATGGCTACACCTTC,CAITTPPSYGYTF
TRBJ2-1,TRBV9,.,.,TGTGCCAGCAGCGTAGAAGGGGTCTCCTACAATGAGCAGTTCTTC,CASSVEGVSYNEQFF
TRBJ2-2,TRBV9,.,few,TGTGCCAGCAGCGTATCAGGGAACACCGGGGAGCTGTTTTTT,CASSVSGNTGELFF
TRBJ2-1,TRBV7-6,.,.,TGTGCCAGCAGCTTAGCCCGGGGGCTGTCCTACAATGAGCAGTTCTTC,CASSLARGLSYNEQFF
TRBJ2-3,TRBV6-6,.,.,TGTGCCAGCAGTTACAAGTGGAGGATTGGAACAGATACGCAGTATTTT,CASSYKWRIGTDTQYF
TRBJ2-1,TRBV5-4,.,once,TGTGCCAGCAGCGATGACAGCAGGGAACAGTTCTTC,CASSDDSREQFF
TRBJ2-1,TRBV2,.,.,TGTGCCAGCAGGGAGGGGTATGAGCAGTTCTTC,CASREGYEQFF
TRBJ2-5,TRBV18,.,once,TGTGCCAGCTCACCTACCTCTGTCGGGCAGAAAAACCAAGAGACCCAGTACTTC,CASSPTSVGQKNQETQYF
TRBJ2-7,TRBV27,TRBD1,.,TGTGCCAGCAGTCCAGGGACAGGGAAGGACGAGCAGTACTTC,CASSPGTGKDEQYF
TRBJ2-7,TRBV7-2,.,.,TGTGCCAGCAGCTTAGGTCATGACGAGCAGTACTTC,CASSLGHDEQYF
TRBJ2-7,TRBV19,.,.,TGTGCCAGTAGTAGGGAGCACTTCACCTACGAGCAGTACTTC,CASSREHFTYEQYF
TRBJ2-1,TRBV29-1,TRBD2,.,TGCAGCGTTGCCCAGCCTAGCGGGAGTTTGAATGAGCAGTTCTTC,CSVAQPSGSLNEQFF
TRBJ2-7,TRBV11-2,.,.,TGTGCCAGCAGCCTTCGGGACGGCGGACTGTACGAGCAGTACTTC,CASSLRDGGLYEQYF
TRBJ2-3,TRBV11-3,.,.,TGTGCCAGCAGCTTAGTAGGGGGTGCTGTTGATACGCAGTATTTT,CASSLVGGAVDTQYF
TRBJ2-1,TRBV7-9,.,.,TGTGCCAGCAGCTTAGTAGTAGAGGGATACAATGAGCAGTTCTTC,CASSLVVEGYNEQFF